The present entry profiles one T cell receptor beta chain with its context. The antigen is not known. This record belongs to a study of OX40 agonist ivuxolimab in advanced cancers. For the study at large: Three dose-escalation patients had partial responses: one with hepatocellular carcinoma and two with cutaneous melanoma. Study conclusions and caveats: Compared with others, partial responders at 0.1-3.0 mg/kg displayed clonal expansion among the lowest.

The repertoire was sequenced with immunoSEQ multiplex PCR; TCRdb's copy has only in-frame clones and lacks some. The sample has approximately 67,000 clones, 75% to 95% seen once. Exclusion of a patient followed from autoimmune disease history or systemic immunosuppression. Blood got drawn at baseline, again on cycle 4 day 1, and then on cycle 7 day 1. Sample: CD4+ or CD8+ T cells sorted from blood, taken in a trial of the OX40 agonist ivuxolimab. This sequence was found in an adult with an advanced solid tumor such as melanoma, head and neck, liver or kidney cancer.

CDR3 protein: CASSLAENTEAFF. The CDR3 DNA is TGTGCCAGCAGCTTAGCGGAGAACACTGAAGCTTTCTTT. V gene TRBV7-6 combines with J gene TRBJ1-1; no reliable D call. The V gene lost 0 bases and the J gene lost 1 base, with 3 bases spanning the gap. Germline CDR1 reads SGHVS; CDR2 reads FNYEAQ. CDR3 length: 13 residues.